The 27 T cell receptor beta chains reported below all come from one sample, sequenced in a study of CXCR3-negative and CXCR3-positive naive CD8 T cells. Researchers prepared the TRB cDNA libraries using 5' RACE with UMI labels. TCRdb reprocessed the 5' RACE reads, with one entry per CDR3 protein and no DNA. This table holds about 85,000 distinct CDR3 sequences. Their recognized antigens are unknown. General study results and limits: TRB CDR3 hydrophobicity was greater in CXCR3-positive naive cells than in CXCR3-negative naive cells.

Sequenced material: naive CXCR3+ CD8+ T cells from blood. The sample's subset: CD45RO-CCR7+CD27+CD95- naive CD8+ T cells expressing CXCR3 (TNR3+). All receptors derive from a human donor in good health. Some clones in this sample may be carry-over from other donors' samples.

This sequence joins TRBV20-1 and TRBJ2-7; the D call of TRBD2 rests on TCRdb alone, since no DNA is present to check it. Germline CDR1 reads DFQATT; CDR2 reads SNEGSKA (reference sequence). The CDR3 is made up of 16 amino acids. This CDR3 is CSAGTSGRAFNYEQYF.

The J gene is TRBJ1-1, the V gene TRBV4-2; TCRdb selects TRBD1, and the lack of DNA leaves this call unchecked. Germline V gives CDR1 LGHNA, CDR2 YNFKEQ. CDR3 length: 16 amino acids. The CDR3 is CASSQVENTGNTEAFF.

This rearrangement joins TRBV6-6 to TRBJ1-6; lacking DNA, the TRBD1 call made by TCRdb goes unchecked. CDR1 is MNHNY and CDR2 is SVGAGI in the germline V gene (reference sequence). The CDR3 is 13 residues long. This CDR3 is CAIRQGANSPLHF.

The V call is TRBV10-3, the J call TRBJ2-7; TCRdb's D call, TRBD1, is unchecked because there is no DNA. CDR1 ENHRY and CDR2 SYGVKD come from the germline V gene. The length of the CDR3 is 16 residues. The CDR3 spells CAISESLGRGPYEQYF.

The chain uses TRBV28 and TRBJ2-7; as DNA is missing, the TRBD1 call by TCRdb cannot be tested. The CDR3 is 14 residues long. Germline V lookup: CDR1 MDHEN, CDR2 SYDVKM. Here the CDR3 reads CASIRTGLRDEQYF. Full variable domain (missing parts from reference TRBV28 and TRBJ2-7): DVKVTQSSRYLVKRTGEKVFLECVQDMDHENMFWYRQDPGLGLRLIYFSYDVKMKEKGDIPEGYSVSREKKERFSLILESASTNQTSMYLCASIRTGLRDEQYFGPGTRLTVT.

The CDR3 protein is CASSLDSKNIQYF. V and J are TRBV12-3 or TRBV12-4 and TRBJ2-4. The CDR3 is made up of 13 amino acids.

The chain joins TRBV28 to TRBJ2-1; TCRdb's assignment of TRBD1 cannot be checked, as there is no DNA. Germline V gene lookup returns CDR1 MDHEN and CDR2 SYDVKM. This CDR3 has 16 amino acids. The CDR3 spells CASSLYSGGAGNEQFF.

The CDR3 sequence is CSVEGSGRGPIGELFF. This sequence joins TRBV29-1 and TRBJ2-2; TCRdb reports TRBD2, a call that lacks DNA to check it against. The CDR3 sequence is 16 residues long. Germline CDR1 and CDR2: SQVTM and ANQGSEA.

The chain uses TRBV4-3 and TRBJ2-4. The CDR3 is made up of 14 amino acids. Looked up from germline, CDR1 is LGHNA and CDR2 is YSLEER. CDR3 residues: CASSQDFGAGIQYF.

The genes are TRBV4-2 and TRBJ1-4. Germline CDR1 reads LGHNA; CDR2 reads YNFKEQ. This CDR3 has 15 residues. The CDR3 sequence: CASSQVRATNEKLFF.

This chain uses TRBV7-9 with TRBJ1-1; TCRdb indicates TRBD1, and absent DNA this call remains unverified. The CDR3 is 15 residues long. Germline loops: CDR1 SEHNR, CDR2 FQNEAQ (reference sequence). The CDR3 spells CASSSRQGQNTEAFF.

The J gene is TRBJ2-2, the V gene TRBV2. The CDR3 covers 12 residues. Germline V gene data show CDR1 as SNHLY and CDR2 as FYNNEI. The CDR3 spells CASSETKGELFF.

The chain couples TRBV29-1 to TRBJ2-7; TCRdb selects TRBD2, and the lack of DNA leaves this call unchecked. This CDR3 has 15 amino acids. The germline V gene encodes CDR1 SQVTM and CDR2 ANQGSEA. The CDR3 reads CSVVAALAGEYEQYF.

This chain joins TRBV6-2 or TRBV6-3 and TRBJ2-7. The CDR3 is 12 amino acids. The germline gives CDR1 MNHEY, CDR2 SVGEGT. The chain's CDR3 is CASSSGSYEQYF.

V and J are TRBV15 and TRBJ1-6; TCRdb's D gene call, TRBD1, goes unchecked for lack of DNA. Germline V CDR1 and CDR2: LNHNV, YYDKDF (reference sequence). The CDR3 covers 15 residues. CDR3 amino acids: CATSRDKGDNSPLHF.

The chain couples TRBV5-1 to TRBJ2-7. Germline assignment: CDR1 SGHRS and CDR2 YFSETQ. The CDR3 is made up of 15 amino acids. CDR3 loop: CASSLDLANTYEQYF.

The chain uses TRBV9 and TRBJ2-1. From germline, CDR1 is SGDLS and CDR2 YYNGEE. This CDR3 spans 17 amino acids. CDR3: CASSDSLDQGTYNEQFF.

V usage is TRBV7-8 and J usage is TRBJ2-5; as DNA is missing, the TRBD2 call by TCRdb cannot be tested. The CDR3 sequence is 15 residues long. CDR1 SGHVS and CDR2 FQNEAQ come from the germline V gene. CDR3 loop: CASSLGAGGEENQYF.

This sequence joins TRBV29-1 and TRBJ2-1. The length of the CDR3 is 14 residues. Germline V gene data show CDR1 as SQVTM and CDR2 as ANQGSEA. CDR3 protein: CSVEWATAYNEQFF.

J is TRBJ1-6 and V is TRBV9; TCRdb's assignment of TRBD1 cannot be checked, as there is no DNA. Germline V CDR1 and CDR2: SGDLS, YYNGEE. This CDR3 has 12 residues. The CDR3 here is CASSAGGSPLHF.

The CDR3 sequence: CASSQGDFFEAFF. This sequence joins TRBV4-1 and TRBJ1-1. CDR3 length equals 13 residues. Germline V CDR1 and CDR2: MGHRA, YSYEKL.

The chain joins TRBV20-1 to TRBJ2-7; there is no DNA to check the TCRdb D call of TRBD1. The CDR3 is made up of 14 amino acids. Germline V lookup: CDR1 DFQATT, CDR2 SNEGSKA (reference sequence). CDR3 sequence: CSATKRRVSYEQYF.

The chain links TRBV4-2 to TRBJ2-7; the TCRdb call, TRBD2, lacks DNA for checking. Germline V gene sequence: CDR1 LGHNA, CDR2 YNFKEQ. This CDR3 comprises 15 residues. CDR3 residues: CASSQEDGSGYEQYF.

The chain has TRBV27 and TRBJ2-1; the D call of TRBD1 rests on TCRdb alone, since no DNA is present to check it. The CDR3 spans 16 residues. The germline CDR1 and CDR2 sequences are MNHEY and SMNVEV (reference sequence). CDR3 protein: CATLGAGESSYNEQFF.

This chain joins TRBV5-4 and TRBJ2-3; the TCRdb D gene call, TRBD2, has no DNA to confirm it. Per the germline V gene, CDR1 is SGHNT and CDR2 is YYREEE (reference sequence). This CDR3 region has 11 residues. This CDR3 reads CASAAADTQYF.

The chain links TRBV14 to TRBJ2-2. The CDR3 runs 14 residues. Germline CDR1 reads SGHDN; CDR2 reads FVKESK. The CDR3 region is CASSLGGNTGELFF.

This CDR3 reads CASSLGQGSYNEQFF. The chain carries TRBV7-9 and TRBJ2-1; checking the TCRdb D call of TRBD1 is not possible without DNA. This CDR3 is built from 15 residues. Germline V gene data show CDR1 as SEHNR and CDR2 as FQNEAQ (reference sequence).